What follows is one TCR beta chain and its context. Its antigen is unidentified. The CDR3 is 10 residues long. Per germline, CDR1 SQVTM and CDR2 ANQGSEA. Between the trimmed V and J ends, which lost 0 bases and 8 bases, there was a span of 4 bases. Using RNA template, CDR3s of TCR alpha and beta were amplified with iRepertoire arm-PCR. Input was about 85-450 ng of tissue mRNA or PBMC total RNA. TCRdb re-called the multiplex PCR reads through MiXCR, storing one row per CDR3 protein. The sample carries roughly 190,000 distinct CDR3 sequences, 25% to 35% recorded once. The data were taken from a study of glioma-infiltrating T cells. General study findings and limits: Gliomas, especially low-grade, showed above-expected tissue-blood divergence; non-neoplastic patients showed below. Very few CDR3 sequences were shared between tissue and blood.

The clonotype originates from a human donor with low-grade glioma or glioblastoma, undergoing nonglioma brain surgery, or in good health (not recorded which). The gene calls are TRBV29-1 and TRBJ1-2; the D is unclear. The sequenced material came from glioma tissue, nonneoplastic brain tissue, or PBMCs (not recorded which). Written as DNA, the CDR3 is TGCAGCGTTGAAGAGGACGGCTACACCTTC. Its translation: CSVEEDGYTF. Combining the CDR3 with reference TRBV29-1 and TRBJ1-2 gives the whole variable domain SAVISQKPSRDICQRGTSLTIQCQVDSQVTMMFWYRQQPGQSLTLIATANQGSEATYESGFVIDKFPISRPNLTFSTLTVSNMSPEDSSIYLCSVEEDGYTFGSGTRLTVV.